Sequencing of this TCR beta chain was carried out in a study of technical replicates of blood from a handful of donors (dated by TCRdb to the late 2010s). To note about this clone: The specificity of this receptor is unknown. No per-base quality is available; no much larger clone lies one base away.

From the germline V gene, CDR1 is MNHNS and CDR2 is SASEGT. The CDR3 holds 15 amino acids from the cysteine to the phenylalanine. Just CDR3 DNA is preserved here, 45 bases in frame from base 1. V is cut back by 11 bases and J by 4 bases, with 15 bases in the junction unmatched. The library came from the immunoSEQ multiplex PCR assay. TCRdb took this table from immuneACCESS and kept in-frame rearrangements with V and J called. Such tables lack part of the clones; where checked against another copy, unresolved V genes explain under half of the gap, and the rest is unexplained. The sample table contains approximately 66,000 clones; only one count was recorded for 88% of them. Around 4.6% of the sample rests with the top ten.

This receptor was taken from a human donor in good health. Some clones in this sample may be carry-over from other donors' samples. The chain joins TRBV6-1 to TRBJ1-1; 8 central nucleotides agree with TRBD1. Sequencing input: PBMCs. The CDR3 protein: CASFPPDREATEAFF. The nucleotide sequence reads TGTGCCTCTTTCCCCCCGGACAGGGAAGCCACTGAAGCTTTCTTT.